What follows describes a single T cell receptor beta chain. This entry is derived from a study of cytomegalovirus exposure and HLA in healthy donors. For the study at large: Of fewer than 450 genotyped donors, about 80% clustered with self-reported Caucasian donors.

Both 60 Vbeta primers and 13 Jbeta primers went into the PCR. Measured with immunoSEQ multiplex PCR; TCRdb has only the in-frame clones, and not every one. The sample table sets out approximately 52,000 clones. The CDR3 loop spans 13 amino acids. V lost 6 bases to trimming and J lost 4 bases; unmatched junction nucleotides: 3. Germline V gene sequence: CDR1 MNHNS, CDR2 SASEGT. Sequencing was done on a sample of PBMCs. The receptor comes from a woman aged 55-75 years in good health and CMV-seropositive. V gene TRBV6-1 combines with J gene TRBJ2-1; 7 bases are shared with TRBD1. CDR3 loop: CASSDRVYNEQFF. Written as DNA, the CDR3 is TGTGCCAGCAGCGACAGGGTATACAATGAGCAGTTCTTC.